Shown below are 27 T cell receptor beta chains from a single sample sequenced in a study of T cell responses to AZD1222 COVID-19 vaccine. Profiling relied on immunoSEQ multiplex PCR, and the TCRdb table lists in-frame clones only, not all of them. The sample holds about 150,000 clones; 80% to 95% are singletons and the top ten take about 3.7%. Sequenced material: peripheral blood, taken on day 0 of AZD1222 vaccination. The receptors derive from an adult in good health.

The V and J genes are TRBV28 and TRBJ1-5; no reliable D call. The CDR3 extends over 16 amino acids. From germline, CDR1 is MDHEN and CDR2 SYDVKM. V lost 2 bases, J lost 2 bases, and 13 bases lay in between. The CDR3 DNA reads TGTGCCAGCAGTTTACCGGCGGGGTCGGGCAATCAGCCCCAGCATTTT. It codes for CASSLPAGSGNQPQHF.

CDR3 DNA: TGTGCCAGCTCACTCCCAGGACAAGAGACCCAGTACTTC. Translation gives CASSLPGQETQYF. The chain recombines TRBV18 with TRBJ2-5, with unresolved D. Per germline, CDR1 KGHSH and CDR2 LQKENI. The CDR3 runs to 13 residues. Trimming stripped 4 bases from V and 2 bases from J, with 8 bases between.

The V gene is TRBV5-1, the J gene TRBJ2-7; 7 bases align to TRBD1. CDR3 length equals 14 residues. Germline CDR1 reads SGHRS; CDR2 reads YFSETQ. V lost 4 bases to trimming and J lost 5 bases; unmatched junction nucleotides: 9. The CDR3 loop is CASSQTGSNHEQYF. The CDR3 DNA follows: TGCGCCAGCAGCCAGACAGGGAGTAATCACGAGCAGTACTTC.

The rearrangement links TRBV19 to TRBJ1-4, with D perhaps TRBD1 (5 bases). Trimming took off 9 bases at V and 2 bases at J, with 13 bases between the two ends. The CDR3 has 14 amino acids. Germline CDR1 is LNHDA and CDR2 is SQIVND (reference sequence). The chain's CDR3 is CASLPRGTNEKLFF. As DNA, the CDR3 is TGTGCCAGCTTACCACGGGGGACTAATGAAAAACTGTTTTTT.

This chain uses TRBV7-9 with TRBJ2-1, with 7 bases identical to TRBD1. From germline, CDR1 is SEHNR and CDR2 FQNEAQ (reference sequence). V dropped 5 bases and J dropped 2; count of bases not matched to a gene: 3. CDR3 length equals 14 residues. The CDR3 DNA reads TGTGCCAGCAGCGAGGACAGGCCCTACAATGAGCAGTTCTTC. Protein sequence: CASSEDRPYNEQFF.

This chain links TRBV7-2 with TRBJ1-2, with D maybe TRBD1 (5 bases). The CDR3 loop spans 14 amino acids. The V gene lost 5 bases and the J gene lost 3 bases, with 13 bases spanning the gap. The germline CDR1 and CDR2 sequences are SGHTA and FQGNSA. The chain's CDR3 is CASSGYRSYYGYTF. In DNA form, the CDR3 reads TGTGCCAGCAGCGGGTACAGGTCTTACTATGGCTACACCTTC.

The chain employs TRBV2 and TRBJ1-6; D not certain. CDR1 is SNHLY, CDR2 FYNNEI, per germline. There are 13 residues in the CDR3. Trimming pared 7 bases from V and 10 bases from J, leaving 14 bases between. As DNA, the CDR3 is TGTGCCAGCATGGAGGAGGCTGGCTCACCCCTCCACTTT. Residues: CASMEEAGSPLHF.

The chain combines TRBV6-1 with TRBJ1-1, with D possibly being TRBD1 (5 bases). This CDR3 is built from 14 residues. Trimming shortened V by 3 bases and J by 0 bases, and 8 bases separated the two germline ends. CDR1 is MNHNS and CDR2 is SASEGT in the germline V gene. The CDR3 protein is CASSETAMNTEAFF. CDR3 DNA: TGTGCCAGCAGTGAGACAGCCATGAACACTGAAGCTTTCTTT.

This chain joins TRBV27 and TRBJ2-7, with 7 bases aligning to TRBD2. The CDR3 has 14 amino acids. CDR1 is MNHEY, CDR2 SMNVEV, per germline (reference sequence). With 4 bases clipped from V and 4 bases from J, the junction kept 7 bases outside the gene matches. In DNA form, the CDR3 reads TGTGCCAGCAGTTGGGATAGCGGGTCTTACGAGCAGTACTTC. Its protein product is CASSWDSGSYEQYF.

The chain carries TRBV7-9 and TRBJ2-2; 7 bases are shared with TRBD1. The V and J ends lost 5 bases and 0 bases, in that order; junction bases with no gene match: 9. The CDR3 covers 17 residues. The germline CDR1 and CDR2 sequences are SEHNR and FQNEAQ (reference sequence). The CDR3 coding sequence is TGTGCCAGCAGCCGAGGTACCGGGACAGCGAACACCGGGGAGCTGTTTTTT. Translating it yields CASSRGTGTANTGELFF.

This clone was recorded only once. V usage is TRBV29-1 and J usage is TRBJ2-1; D remains unclear. Trimming took 3 bases from V and 1 from J, leaving 4 bases between them. Germline V gene lookup returns CDR1 SQVTM and CDR2 ANQGSEA. The CDR3 contains 12 residues. The CDR3 nucleotides are TGCAGCGTTGACAGGTCCTACAATGAGCAGTTCTTC. It encodes CSVDRSYNEQFF.

The chain is built from TRBV19 and TRBJ1-5; the match to TRBD1 covers 8 bases. Per germline, CDR1 LNHDA and CDR2 SQIVND (reference sequence). V was clipped by 9 bases and J by 6 bases; unmatched bases: 4. The CDR3 loop spans 12 amino acids. CDR3 sequence reads: CASGQGFQPQHF. Written as DNA, the CDR3 is TGTGCCAGCGGACAGGGTTTTCAGCCCCAGCATTTT.

By share, this clone ranks as medium-sized. This chain joins TRBV7-7 and TRBJ2-1; D perhaps matches TRBD1 (6 bases). The V and J ends lost 5 bases and 7 bases respectively, with 18 bases between them. The CDR3 has 15 amino acids. Germline assignment: CDR1 SSHAT and CDR2 FNYEAQ (reference sequence). The CDR3 nucleotides read TGTGCCAGCAGCCCCGGGACAAGGGGAGAGAATGAGCAGTTCTTC. It codes for CASSPGTRGENEQFF.

The chain joins TRBV7-2 to TRBJ2-4; D may be TRBD2 (6 bases). V lost 1 base to trimming and J lost 5 bases, with 9 bases between them. CDR1 is SGHTA and CDR2 is FQGNSA in the germline V gene. The CDR3 is made up of 14 amino acids. The CDR3 protein is CASSLGGTENIQYF. The CDR3 DNA sequence: TGTGCCAGCAGCTTAGGCGGGACTGAAAACATTCAGTACTTC. Based on the CDR3 plus reference TRBV7-2 and TRBJ2-4, the full variable domain is GAGVSQSPSNKVTEKGKDVELRCDPISGHTALYWYRQSLGQGLEFLIYFQGNSAPDKSGLPSDRFSAERTGGSVSTLTIQRTQQEDSAVYLCASSLGGTENIQYFGAGTRLSVL.

This chain joins TRBV7-2 and TRBJ2-1; the match to TRBD2 covers 10 bases. The length of the CDR3 is 18 residues. The V segment lost 5 bases and the J segment 3 bases; nucleotides outside the gene matches: 13. The germline CDR1 and CDR2 sequences are SGHTA and FQGNSA. This CDR3 is CASSPTSGASSVYNEQFF. DNA for the CDR3: TGTGCCAGCAGCCCAACTAGCGGGGCCTCTTCGGTCTACAATGAGCAGTTCTTC.

CDR3 sequence reads: CASNGQGAVNEQYF. CDR3 in DNA: TGTGCCAGCAACGGACAGGGGGCAGTCAACGAGCAGTACTTC. J is TRBJ2-7 and V is TRBV5-6; 11 bases are a match to TRBD1. The CDR3 length is 14 residues. Looked up from germline, CDR1 is SGHDT and CDR2 is YYEEEE. The V gene end was trimmed by 6 bases and the J gene end by 5 bases; junction bases not matched to a gene: 7.

The V call is TRBV19, the J call TRBJ2-1; 7 bases fit TRBD2. This CDR3 contains 14 residues. Looked up from germline, CDR1 is LNHDA and CDR2 is SQIVND (reference sequence). V trimming: 4 bases; J trimming: 0 bases; junction bases outside the gene matches: 0. The CDR3 sequence: CASSSGSSYNEQFF. CDR3 bases: TGTGCCAGTAGTAGCGGGAGCTCCTACAATGAGCAGTTCTTC.

The J gene is TRBJ2-1, the V gene TRBV4-3; perhaps TRBD2 as D (6 bases). Germline CDR1 is LGHNA and CDR2 is YSLEER. This CDR3 has 17 amino acids. V lost 0 bases and J 0 bases, leaving 12 bases between the germline ends. The chain's CDR3 is CASSQEVAGRSYNEQFF. The DNA of the CDR3 is TGCGCCAGCAGCCAAGAGGTTGCGGGACGCTCCTACAATGAGCAGTTCTTC.

The gene calls are TRBV6-5 and TRBJ1-1, with a possible D match to TRBD1 (6 bases). Germline-derived CDR1 and CDR2 are MNHEY and SVGAGI. V was pared by 7 bases and J by 4 bases, with 13 bases between. The CDR3 sequence is 13 residues long. The CDR3 sequence: CASTPQGGTEAFF. CDR3 nucleotides: TGTGCCAGCACACCACAGGGCGGCACTGAAGCTTTCTTT.

J is TRBJ1-1 and V is TRBV6-2 or TRBV6-3, with TRBD1 matching 8 bases. Germline-derived CDR1 and CDR2 are MNHEY and SVGEGT. After removal of 0 bases from V and 1 base from J, the junction contained 4 bases not matched to a gene. The CDR3 is 16 residues long. Here the CDR3 reads CASSYSPTGENTEAFF. DNA of the CDR3: TGTGCCAGCAGTTACTCGCCGACAGGGGAGAACACTGAAGCTTTCTTT.

A few counts support this clone. The V gene is TRBV3-1 (or the pseudogene TRBV3-2), the J gene TRBJ1-2; no definite D call. The V end lost 1 base, the J end lost 0 bases, and 6 bases lay between the germline ends. The germline V gene encodes CDR1 LGHDT and CDR2 YNNKEL (reference sequence). This CDR3 has 14 residues. The CDR3 loop is CASSQGIANYGYTF. The CDR3 nucleotides read TGTGCCAGCAGCCAAGGGATAGCTAACTATGGCTACACCTTC.

This sequence joins TRBV2 and TRBJ2-2; D call uncertain. The CDR3 covers 14 residues. Trimming took 2 bases from V and 4 from J, leaving 8 bases between them. From germline, CDR1 is SNHLY and CDR2 FYNNEI. CDR3 sequence reads: CASSELPVTGELFF. CDR3 bases: TGTGCCAGCAGTGAACTTCCCGTCACCGGGGAGCTGTTTTTT.

The chain carries TRBV10-3 and TRBJ2-5; D remains ambiguous. The V end lost 0 bases, the J end lost 5 bases, and 7 bases lay between the germline ends. This CDR3 spans 13 amino acids. The germline V gene has CDR1 ENHRY and CDR2 SYGVKD. CDR3 in amino acids: CAISESPWETQYF. DNA for the CDR3: TGTGCCATCAGTGAGTCGCCTTGGGAGACCCAGTACTTC.

This clone occurred once. This chain uses TRBV28 with TRBJ1-4; weak D call: TRBD1 (5 bases). V was shortened by 6 bases and J by 12 bases, with 14 bases between the two germline ends. CDR1 MDHEN and CDR2 SYDVKM come from the germline V gene. The CDR3 totals 12 residues. CDR3 sequence: CASRRTGGELFF. The CDR3 bases are TGTGCCAGCAGGCGCACAGGTGGGGAACTGTTTTTT.

The chain employs TRBV28 and TRBJ2-2; no clear D. CDR3 length: 15 residues. V was cut by 2 bases and J by 1 base, with 8 bases left in between. Germline V lookup: CDR1 MDHEN, CDR2 SYDVKM. The CDR3 DNA follows: TGTGCCAGCAGTTTACGGACGTTGAACACCGGGGAGCTGTTTTTT. Its protein is CASSLRTLNTGELFF. The full variable domain, rest sourced from reference TRBV28 and TRBJ2-2, is DVKVTQSSRYLVKRTGEKVFLECVQDMDHENMFWYRQDPGLGLRLIYFSYDVKMKEKGDIPEGYSVSREKKERFSLILESASTNQTSMYLCASSLRTLNTGELFFGEGSRLTVL.

This clone occurred once. The chain is built from TRBV11-3 and TRBJ2-1, with 7 nucleotides matching TRBD1. From germline, CDR1 is SGHNT and CDR2 YENEEA. The ends lost 3 bases at V and 3 bases at J; junction bases unmatched: 5. CDR3 length: 15 residues. The CDR3 DNA reads TGTGCCAGCAGCTTCAGGAGACAGGGCTACAATGAGCAGTTCTTC. It specifies CASSFRRQGYNEQFF.

The V call is TRBV15, the J call TRBJ2-7, with 7 bases aligning to TRBD2. This CDR3 is 14 amino acids long. The V and J ends lost 1 base and 3 bases, in that order; junction bases with no gene match: 3. Germline CDR1 LNHNV, CDR2 YYDKDF (reference sequence). The chain's CDR3 is CATSRVGLVYEQYF. DNA for the CDR3: TGTGCCACCAGCAGAGTCGGACTAGTCTACGAGCAGTACTTC.